The sequence of this TCR beta chain was determined in a study of blood T cell repertoires in COVID-19. Overall study: Donors in the United States, Italy and Spain gave samples during acute or convalescent COVID-19. PBMCs, B-cell-depleted T cells, or T cells provided the cDNA or gDNA that made up the material.

This clone was seen once. The V segment lost 3 bases and the J segment 6 bases; nucleotides outside the gene matches: 11. The CDR3 spans 15 residues. Germline CDR1 and CDR2: WSHSY and SAAADI. Authors' data handling: Quantification of nucleated cells was approximated via reference gene primer amplification. Produced via immunoSEQ multiplex PCR; TCRdb's table is partial and in-frame only. From that table come the V and J calls and clone size; the DNA was used to work out D and trimming. The sample lists approximately 150,000 clones; 87% were seen once. The chain carries TRBV10-2 and TRBJ2-7; 7 bases are shared with TRBD1. This clonotype was sampled from a woman between 50 and 59 years old with acute or convalescent COVID-19. The sample was peripheral blood. Written as DNA, the CDR3 is TGCGCCAGCAGTGATTCCGGGACAGTCAGAGTCGAGCAGTACTTC. Protein product: CASSDSGTVRVEQYF.